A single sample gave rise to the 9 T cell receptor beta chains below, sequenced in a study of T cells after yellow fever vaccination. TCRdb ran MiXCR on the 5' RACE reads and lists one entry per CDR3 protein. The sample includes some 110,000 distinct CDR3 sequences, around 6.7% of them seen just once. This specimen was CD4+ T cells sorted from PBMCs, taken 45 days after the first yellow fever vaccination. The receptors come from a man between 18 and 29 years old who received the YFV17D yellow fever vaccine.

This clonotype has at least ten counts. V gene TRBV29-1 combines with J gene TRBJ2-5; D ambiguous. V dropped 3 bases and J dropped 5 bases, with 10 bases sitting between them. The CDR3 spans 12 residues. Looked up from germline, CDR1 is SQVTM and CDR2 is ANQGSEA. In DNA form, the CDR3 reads TGCAGCGTTGACCCACTCCAGGAGACCCAGTACTTC. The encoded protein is CSVDPLQETQYF.

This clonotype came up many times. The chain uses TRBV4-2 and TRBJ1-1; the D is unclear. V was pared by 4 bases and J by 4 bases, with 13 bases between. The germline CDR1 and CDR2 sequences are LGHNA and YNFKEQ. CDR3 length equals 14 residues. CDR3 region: CASSPSVSGTEAFF. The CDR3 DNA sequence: TGTGCCAGCAGCCCCAGTGTTTCGGGCACTGAAGCTTTCTTT.

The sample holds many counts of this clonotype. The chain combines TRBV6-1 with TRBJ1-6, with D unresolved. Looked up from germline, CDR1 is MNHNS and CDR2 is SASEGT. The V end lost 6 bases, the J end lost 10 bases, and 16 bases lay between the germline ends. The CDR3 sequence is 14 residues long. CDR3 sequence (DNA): TGTGCCAGCAGGACACAGATGGTCGGCTCACCCCTCCACTTT. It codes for CASRTQMVGSPLHF.

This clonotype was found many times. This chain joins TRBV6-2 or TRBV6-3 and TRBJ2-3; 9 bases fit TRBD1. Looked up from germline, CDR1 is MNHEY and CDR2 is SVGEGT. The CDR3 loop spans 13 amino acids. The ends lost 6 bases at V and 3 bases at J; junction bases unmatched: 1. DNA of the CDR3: TGTGCCAGCAGGGGACAGGGTACAGATACGCAGTATTTT. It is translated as CASRGQGTDTQYF.

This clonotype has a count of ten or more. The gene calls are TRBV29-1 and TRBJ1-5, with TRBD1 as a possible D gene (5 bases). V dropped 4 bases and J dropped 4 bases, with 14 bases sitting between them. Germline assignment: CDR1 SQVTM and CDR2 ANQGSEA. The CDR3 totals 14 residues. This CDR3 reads CSVGLGQGNQPQHF. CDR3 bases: TGCAGCGTTGGGCTTGGGCAGGGTAATCAGCCCCAGCATTTT.

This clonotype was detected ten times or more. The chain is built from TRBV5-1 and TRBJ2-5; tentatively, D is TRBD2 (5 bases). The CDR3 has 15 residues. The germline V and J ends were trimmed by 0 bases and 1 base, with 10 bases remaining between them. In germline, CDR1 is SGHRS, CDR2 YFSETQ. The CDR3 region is CASSLAGKTQETQYF. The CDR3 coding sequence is TGCGCCAGCAGCTTGGCGGGGAAAACCCAAGAGACCCAGTACTTC.

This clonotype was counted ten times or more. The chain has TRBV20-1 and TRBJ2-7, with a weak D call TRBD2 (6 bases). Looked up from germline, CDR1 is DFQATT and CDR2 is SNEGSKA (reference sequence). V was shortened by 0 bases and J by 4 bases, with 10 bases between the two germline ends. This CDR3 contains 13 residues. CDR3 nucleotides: TGCAGTGCTAGAGAAGCTAGCGATTACGAGCAGTACTTC. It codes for CSAREASDYEQYF.

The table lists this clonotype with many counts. In DNA, the CDR3 is TGTGCCAGCAGCGTAGCGGAACTTAATGAGCAGTTCTTC. Amino acids: CASSVAELNEQFF. The chain recombines TRBV9 with TRBJ2-1, with D uncertain. This CDR3 contains 13 residues. Germline V gene sequence: CDR1 SGDLS, CDR2 YYNGEE. V lost 0 bases, J lost 7 bases, and 8 bases lay in between.

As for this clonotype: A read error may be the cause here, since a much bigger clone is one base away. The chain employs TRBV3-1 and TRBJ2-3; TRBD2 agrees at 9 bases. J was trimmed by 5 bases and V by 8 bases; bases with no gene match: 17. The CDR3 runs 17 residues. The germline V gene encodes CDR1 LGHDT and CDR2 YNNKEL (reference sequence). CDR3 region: CASCPNKAGGSVDTQYF. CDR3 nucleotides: TGTGCCAGCTGCCCGAATAAAGCGGGGGGTTCGGTAGATACGCAGTATTTT.